This T cell receptor beta chain was captured by sequencing in a study of OX40 agonist ivuxolimab in advanced cancers. V was clipped by 10 bases and J by 6 bases; unmatched bases: 4. The CDR3 runs to 13 residues. Germline V gene lookup returns CDR1 MNHEY and CDR2 SVGAGI. Libraries were prepared by immunoSEQ multiplex PCR; TCRdb keeps only in-frame clonotypes and omits some of them. The sample has about 39,000 clones; roughly 90% are singletons. The receptor was isolated from an adult with an advanced solid tumor such as melanoma, head and neck, liver or kidney cancer. The chain employs TRBV6-5 and TRBJ2-1, with 12 bases lining up with TRBD2. Sequenced material: CD4+ or CD8+ T cells sorted from blood, taken in a trial of the OX40 agonist ivuxolimab. CDR3 nucleotide sequence: TGTGCCACCATGACTAGCGGGAGCAATGAGCAGTTCTTC. The encoded protein is CATMTSGSNEQFF.